The clone carrying this T cell receptor beta chain was found many times. V dropped 6 bases and J dropped 3; count of bases not matched to a gene: 3. CDR1 SNHLY and CDR2 FYNNEI come from the germline V gene. This CDR3 spans 14 amino acids. From the multiplex PCR reads, TCRdb called clonotypes with MiXCR, one entry per CDR3 protein. The sample includes about 200,000 distinct CDR3 sequences, 30% to 35% of them seen just once. This entry comes from a study of breast tumors, draining lymph nodes, adjacent tissues. The lymph nodes were axillary draining lymph nodes from breast cancer patients. The sequenced sample consisted of axillary lymph node tissue. The clonotype comes from a female donor with breast cancer. Some clones in this sample may be carry-over from other donors' samples. The chain combines TRBV2 with TRBJ2-5, with 11 bases identical to TRBD2. CDR3 DNA sequence: TGTGCCAGCAGCGCGACTAGCGGGAAAGAGACCCAGTACTTC. Protein sequence: CASSATSGKETQYF.